This TCR beta chain was obtained from a study of blood T cell repertoires in COVID-19. Study-wide context: Samples representing acute and convalescent COVID-19 were sourced from the United States, Italy and Spain.

Study processing details: It was from reference gene primer amplification that nucleated cell counts were estimated. Clones were read by immunoSEQ multiplex PCR, and TCRdb kept only the in-frame ones, dropping some. Clone size and the V and J calls come from that table; the DNA yielded D and trimming. Of over 200,000 clones in the sample, 86% were seen once. Input material: peripheral blood. This receptor was identified in a man aged 45 to 65 with COVID-19, enrolled during active disease.

In DNA, the CDR3 is TGTGCCATCAGGCACAGAATAAACTATGGCTACACCTTC. Translation gives CAIRHRINYGYTF. The chain recombines TRBV10-3 with TRBJ1-2; D gene uncertain. This CDR3 region has 13 residues. Germline V gene sequence: CDR1 ENHRY, CDR2 SYGVKD. Between the trimmed V and J ends, which lost 6 bases and 2 bases, there was a span of 10 bases.